This TCR beta chain derives from a study of blood T cell repertoires in COVID-19. V shed 5 bases and J shed 5 bases, with 10 bases lying between them. The CDR3 covers 13 residues. The germline CDR1 and CDR2 sequences are MDHEN and SYDVKM. Profiled with immunoSEQ multiplex PCR; TCRdb holds only in-frame clones, not every one. Of 250,000 to 350,000 clones listed, approximately 90% are singletons. The sequence derives from a man aged 30-40 years with acute or convalescent COVID-19. The gene calls are TRBV28 and TRBJ1-3; D is unclear. What was sequenced was peripheral blood. This chain's CDR3 is CASSPDMRNTIYF. In DNA, the CDR3 is TGTGCCAGCAGTCCAGACATGCGAAACACCATATATTTT. Complete variable domain (other parts from reference TRBV28 and TRBJ1-3): DVKVTQSSRYLVKRTGEKVFLECVQDMDHENMFWYRQDPGLGLRLIYFSYDVKMKEKGDIPEGYSVSREKKERFSLILESASTNQTSMYLCASSPDMRNTIYFGEGSWLTVV.